This TCR beta chain appears in the sequencing data of a study of T-cell reconstitution after alpha-beta-depleted transplantation in children. Molecular barcoding with unique molecular identifiers was used for the TCRbeta library. TCRdb re-called the PCR reads with MiXCR, one entry per CDR3 protein. The sample holds some 200,000 distinct CDR3 sequences, 6.5% to 7.5% seen once. Germline loops: CDR1 MNHEY, CDR2 SVGEGT. The CDR3 totals 14 residues. Trimming pared 2 bases from V and 3 bases from J, leaving 8 bases between. This clonotype was seen many times. The V and J genes are TRBV6-2 or TRBV6-3 and TRBJ1-3; D is ambiguous. Sample: PBMCs from the stem cell graft donor, taken from the stem cell graft. The sequence was collected from a human donor who donated a stem cell graft to a child with Wiskott-Aldrich syndrome. The CDR3 here is CASSYRYNGNTIYF. CDR3 bases: TGTGCCAGCAGTTACCGCTACAATGGAAACACCATATATTTT.